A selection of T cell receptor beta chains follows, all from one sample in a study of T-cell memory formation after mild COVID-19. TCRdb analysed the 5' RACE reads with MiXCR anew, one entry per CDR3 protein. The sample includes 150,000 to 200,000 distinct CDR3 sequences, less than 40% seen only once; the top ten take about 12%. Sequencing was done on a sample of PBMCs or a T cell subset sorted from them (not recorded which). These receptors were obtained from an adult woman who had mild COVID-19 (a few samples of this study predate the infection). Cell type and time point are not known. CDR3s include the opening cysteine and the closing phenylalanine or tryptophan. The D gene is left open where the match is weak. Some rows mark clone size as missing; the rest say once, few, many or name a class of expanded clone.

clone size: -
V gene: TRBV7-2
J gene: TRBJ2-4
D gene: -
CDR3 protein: CASSPQQLLGKNIQYF
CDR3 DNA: TGTGCCAGCAGCCCGCAACAGCTCTTGGGAAAAAACATTCAGTACTTC

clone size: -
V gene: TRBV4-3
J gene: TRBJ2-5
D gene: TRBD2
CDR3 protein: CASSRSGDYGTQYF
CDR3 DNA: TGCGCCAGCAGCCGATCCGGGGACTACGGGACCCAGTACTTC

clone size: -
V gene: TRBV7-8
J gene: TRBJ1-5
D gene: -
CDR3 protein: CASSPGRRFFSNQPQHF
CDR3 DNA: TGTGCCAGCAGCCCCGGAAGAAGGTTTTTCAGCAATCAGCCCCAGCATTTT

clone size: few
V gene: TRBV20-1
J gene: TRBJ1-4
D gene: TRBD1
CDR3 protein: CSARRDRVNEKLFF
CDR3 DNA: TGCAGTGCTAGAAGGGACAGAGTTAATGAAAAACTGTTTTTT

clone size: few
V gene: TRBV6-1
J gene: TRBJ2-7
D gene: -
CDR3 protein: CASSEVWTALHPHEQYF
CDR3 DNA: TGTGCCAGCAGTGAAGTTTGGACAGCCCTACATCCCCACGAGCAGTACTTC

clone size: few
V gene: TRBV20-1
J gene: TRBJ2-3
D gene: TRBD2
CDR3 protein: CSARDAIWTSGFPDTQYF
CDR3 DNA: TGCAGTGCTAGAGACGCAATTTGGACTAGTGGTTTTCCAGATACGCAGTATTTT

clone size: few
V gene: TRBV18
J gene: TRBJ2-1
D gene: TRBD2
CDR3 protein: CASSPTSGSNEQFF
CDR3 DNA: TGTGCCAGCTCACCGACTAGCGGGTCGAATGAGCAGTTCTTC

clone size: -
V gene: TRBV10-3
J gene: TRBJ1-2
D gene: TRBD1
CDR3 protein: CAISLNQIRGNGYTF
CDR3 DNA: TGTGCCATCAGTCTCAACCAAATCAGGGGGAATGGCTACACCTTC

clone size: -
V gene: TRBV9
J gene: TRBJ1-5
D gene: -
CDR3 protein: CASSRPSSRKPQHF
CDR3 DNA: TGTGCCAGCAGCCGACCATCCTCCCGTAAACCCCAGCATTTT

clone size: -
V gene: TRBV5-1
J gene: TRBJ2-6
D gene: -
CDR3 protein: CASSLVGRVVSGANVLTF
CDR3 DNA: TGCGCCAGCAGCTTGGTGGGCAGGGTAGTGTCTGGGGCCAACGTCCTGACTTTC

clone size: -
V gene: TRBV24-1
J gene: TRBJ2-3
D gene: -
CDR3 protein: CATSRLKDTQYF
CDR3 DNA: TGTGCCACCAGCCGCCTAAAAGATACGCAGTATTTT

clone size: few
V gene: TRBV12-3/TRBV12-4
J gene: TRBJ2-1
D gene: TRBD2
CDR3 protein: CASSGSTSGEQFF
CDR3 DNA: TGTGCCAGCAGCGGGAGCACTAGCGGTGAGCAGTTCTTC

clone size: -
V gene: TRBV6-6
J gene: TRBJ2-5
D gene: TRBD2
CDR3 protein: CASSPRLAGRQETQYF
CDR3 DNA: TGTGCCAGCAGCCCAAGGCTAGCGGGGCGCCAAGAGACCCAGTACTTC

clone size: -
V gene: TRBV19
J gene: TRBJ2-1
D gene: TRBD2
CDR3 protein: CASRAGTTNNEQFF
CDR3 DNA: TGTGCCAGTAGAGCCGGGACTACCAACAATGAGCAGTTCTTC

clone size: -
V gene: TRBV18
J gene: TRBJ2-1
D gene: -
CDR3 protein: CASSPGLDEQFF
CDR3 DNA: TGTGCCAGCTCACCTGGACTTGATGAGCAGTTCTTC

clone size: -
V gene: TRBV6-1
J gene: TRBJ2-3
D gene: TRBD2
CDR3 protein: CASSEGPGGPQGTQYF
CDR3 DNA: TGTGCCAGCAGTGAAGGACCGGGGGGGCCACAGGGTACGCAGTATTTT

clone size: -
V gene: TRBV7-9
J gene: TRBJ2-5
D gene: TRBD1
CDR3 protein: CASSSTGEETQYF
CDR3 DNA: TGTGCCAGCAGCTCGACAGGGGAAGAGACCCAGTACTTC